The 20 T cell receptor beta chains below were found in one sample sequenced in a study of blood T cell repertoires in COVID-19. Libraries were prepared by immunoSEQ multiplex PCR; TCRdb keeps only in-frame clonotypes and omits some of them. This table holds 250,000 to 350,000 clones, roughly 87% found once. Sequenced material: peripheral blood. These receptors were taken from a man aged 18 to 35 with active or convalescent COVID-19.

The rearrangement uses TRBV9 and TRBJ1-1; weak D call: TRBD1 (6 bases). Per the germline V gene, CDR1 is SGDLS and CDR2 is YYNGEE. CDR3 length equals 15 residues. V dropped 3 bases and J dropped 2 bases, with 14 bases sitting between them. The CDR3 sequence is CASSGNTQGNTEAFF. CDR3 bases: TGTGCCAGCAGCGGAAACACACAGGGAAACACTGAAGCTTTCTTT.

V gene TRBV29-1 combines with J gene TRBJ1-3; TRBD1 aligns across 9 bases. Germline CDR1 is SQVTM and CDR2 is ANQGSEA. The CDR3 covers 14 residues. The ends lost 5 bases at V and 0 bases at J; junction bases unmatched: 2. CDR3 bases: TGCAGCGTTACAGGGGGCGACTCTGGAAACACCATATATTTT. Protein: CSVTGGDSGNTIYF.

This clone was recorded once. The chain employs TRBV3-1 (or the pseudogene TRBV3-2) and TRBJ2-7; the match to TRBD2 covers 8 bases. Germline V gene sequence: CDR1 LGHDT, CDR2 YNNKEL (reference sequence). CDR3 length: 15 amino acids. V trimming: 4 bases; J trimming: 0 bases; junction bases outside the gene matches: 5. The CDR3 nucleotides are TGTGCCAGCAGCCTCGGGGGGGGCCTCTCCTACGAGCAGTACTTC. Translation: CASSLGGGLSYEQYF.

The gene calls are TRBV28 and TRBJ1-2, with 8 bases lining up with TRBD1. The length of the CDR3 is 15 residues. J was trimmed by 2 bases and V by 6 bases; bases with no gene match: 8. The germline V gene encodes CDR1 MDHEN and CDR2 SYDVKM. CDR3 amino acids: CASSQTGADNYGYTF. CDR3 in DNA: TGTGCCAGCAGCCAGACAGGGGCCGACAACTATGGCTACACCTTC.

This chain joins TRBV5-8 and TRBJ2-1; D uncertain. Germline V gene sequence: CDR1 SGHTS, CDR2 YDEGEE. CDR3 length: 12 amino acids. Between the trimmed V and J ends, which lost 4 bases and 8 bases, there was a span of 10 bases. The CDR3, as DNA: TGTGCCAGCAGCCCAATGGTAGATGAGCAGTTCTTC. This encodes CASSPMVDEQFF.

The V call is TRBV18, the J call TRBJ1-2, with D unresolved. Trimming took 0 bases from V and 7 from J, leaving 9 bases between them. Germline V gives CDR1 KGHSH, CDR2 LQKENI. The CDR3 totals 13 residues. The CDR3 region is CASSPPRVGGYTF. The DNA for the CDR3 is TGTGCCAGCTCACCACCGCGGGTCGGTGGCTACACCTTC.

The chain joins TRBV7-6 to TRBJ2-7, with D perhaps TRBD2 (6 bases). Trimming stripped 4 bases from V and 4 bases from J, with 23 bases between. The CDR3 runs 17 residues. CDR1 and CDR2 from the germline V gene are SGHVS and FNYEAQ. The CDR3 here is CASSSSSSGLPLYEQYF. The DNA of the CDR3 is TGTGCCAGCAGCTCTAGTTCTTCGGGACTCCCTCTGTACGAGCAGTACTTC.

The chain is built from TRBV29-1 and TRBJ2-2; D possibly corresponds to TRBD1 (6 bases). V was shortened by 5 bases and J by 5 bases, with 18 bases between the two germline ends. The length of the CDR3 is 15 residues. The germline V gene has CDR1 SQVTM and CDR2 ANQGSEA. Here the CDR3 DNA reads TGCAGCGTTTCGAACAGGGTAAAGGGGACCGGGGAGCTGTTTTTT. It specifies CSVSNRVKGTGELFF.

The V gene is TRBV5-8, the J gene TRBJ2-5, with TRBD1 identical over 7 bases. The length of the CDR3 is 17 residues. J lost 0 bases, V lost 4 bases, and 12 bases had no gene match. Germline values: CDR1 SGHTS, CDR2 YDEGEE. The CDR3, as DNA: TGTGCCAGCAGCCATTACCGGGACAGCGATCACCAAGAGACCCAGTACTTC. This translates into CASSHYRDSDHQETQYF.

This chain joins TRBV4-2 and TRBJ1-4, with a tentative D call TRBD1 (6 bases). There are 15 residues in the CDR3. Trimming removed 4 bases at V and 7 bases at J, with 16 bases between. Germline V gene sequence: CDR1 LGHNA, CDR2 YNFKEQ. The CDR3 bases are TGTGCCAGCAGCCCGGGGGGGGCCCTGGCTGAAAAACTGTTTTTT. Its protein product is CASSPGGALAEKLFF.

The rearrangement joins TRBV27 to TRBJ2-7; TRBD2 aligns across 8 bases. V dropped 7 bases and J dropped 6; count of bases not matched to a gene: 11. The CDR3 is 14 residues long. The germline V gene has CDR1 MNHEY and CDR2 SMNVEV (reference sequence). CDR3: CASKPGLESREQYF. CDR3 bases: TGTGCCAGCAAGCCGGGACTAGAATCTCGCGAGCAGTACTTC.

J is TRBJ2-3 and V is TRBV5-1, with D maybe TRBD2 (5 bases). Per the germline V gene, CDR1 is SGHRS and CDR2 is YFSETQ. Trimming cost V 4 bases and J 1 base, with 13 bases left between them. The CDR3 loop spans 15 amino acids. CDR3 sequence: CASSPSARGTDTQYF. The CDR3 coding sequence is TGCGCCAGCAGCCCCAGTGCGAGGGGCACAGATACGCAGTATTTT.

The rearrangement joins TRBV7-9 to TRBJ1-1; no clear D gene. Germline V gives CDR1 SEHNR, CDR2 FQNEAQ (reference sequence). This CDR3 has 13 residues. Trimming stripped 3 bases from V and 0 bases from J, with 5 bases between. The CDR3 region has the DNA TGTGCCAGCAGCTTCCCAATGAACACTGAAGCTTTCTTT. Encoded protein: CASSFPMNTEAFF.

The rearrangement links TRBV6-5 to TRBJ1-4; 9 bases are a match to TRBD1. J lost 8 bases, V lost 11 bases, and 12 bases had no gene match. Germline CDR1 is MNHEY and CDR2 is SVGAGI. The CDR3 extends over 14 amino acids. The CDR3 spells CAARKDRGSEKLFF. CDR3 in DNA: TGTGCCGCGCGGAAGGACAGGGGATCCGAAAAACTGTTTTTT.

This chain links TRBV5-4 with TRBJ2-7; D is perhaps TRBD2 (5 bases). The CDR3 sequence is 15 residues long. V was shortened by 1 base and J by 2 bases, with 13 bases between the two germline ends. Germline assignment: CDR1 SGHNT and CDR2 YYREEE (reference sequence). The CDR3 sequence is CASSLPPGRTYEQYF. CDR3 coding DNA: TGTGCCAGCAGCTTGCCCCCGGGGAGAACCTACGAGCAGTACTTC.

This chain links TRBV27 with TRBJ1-2; perhaps TRBD1 as D (5 bases). Germline lookup yields CDR1 MNHEY and CDR2 SMNVEV (reference sequence). The V and J ends lost 5 bases and 4 bases respectively, with 17 bases between them. The CDR3 loop spans 15 amino acids. CDR3 sequence (DNA): TGTGCCAGCAGTCACCGGGGGGGGTCGGGCTATGGCTACACCTTC. Protein sequence: CASSHRGGSGYGYTF.

The chain uses TRBV28 and TRBJ1-6; TRBD1 is a possible D gene (6 bases). Per the germline V gene, CDR1 is MDHEN and CDR2 is SYDVKM. Trimming removed 2 bases from V and 5 bases from J, with 13 bases in between. The CDR3 runs to 16 residues. The DNA of the CDR3 is TGTGCCAGCAGTTTAATAGACAGGAGACATAATTCACCCCTCCACTTT. Protein: CASSLIDRRHNSPLHF. The full variable domain, its missing parts supplied by reference TRBV28 and TRBJ1-6, is DVKVTQSSRYLVKRTGEKVFLECVQDMDHENMFWYRQDPGLGLRLIYFSYDVKMKEKGDIPEGYSVSREKKERFSLILESASTNQTSMYLCASSLIDRRHNSPLHFGNGTRLTVT.

The gene calls are TRBV10-3 and TRBJ2-5; tentatively, D is TRBD1 (6 bases). Trimming pared 4 bases from V and 2 bases from J, leaving 11 bases between. This CDR3 spans 14 amino acids. Germline CDR1 is ENHRY and CDR2 is SYGVKD. The CDR3 nucleotides read TGTGCCATCAGTGTAGGGGGACCTCAAGAGACCCAGTACTTC. Translation gives CAISVGGPQETQYF.

This rearrangement joins TRBV29-1 to TRBJ2-1, with TRBD2 matching 12 bases. Trimming removed 6 bases from V and 8 bases from J; junction bases left unmatched: 8. This CDR3 contains 14 residues. The germline V gene has CDR1 SQVTM and CDR2 ANQGSEA. The DNA of the CDR3 is TGCAGCGTCGTCCTAGCGGGAGGGCACCATGAGCAGTTCTTC. Protein sequence: CSVVLAGGHHEQFF.

The chain couples TRBV21-1 to TRBJ2-6; TRBD1, the table's D call, lacks a check against the DNA. TRBV21-1 is a documented pseudogene. The CDR3 is made up of 15 amino acids. The DNA of the CDR3 is TGTGCCAGCAGCAAAGGGGCCTCTGGGGCCAACGTCCTGACTTTC. Its translation: CASSKGASGANVLTF.